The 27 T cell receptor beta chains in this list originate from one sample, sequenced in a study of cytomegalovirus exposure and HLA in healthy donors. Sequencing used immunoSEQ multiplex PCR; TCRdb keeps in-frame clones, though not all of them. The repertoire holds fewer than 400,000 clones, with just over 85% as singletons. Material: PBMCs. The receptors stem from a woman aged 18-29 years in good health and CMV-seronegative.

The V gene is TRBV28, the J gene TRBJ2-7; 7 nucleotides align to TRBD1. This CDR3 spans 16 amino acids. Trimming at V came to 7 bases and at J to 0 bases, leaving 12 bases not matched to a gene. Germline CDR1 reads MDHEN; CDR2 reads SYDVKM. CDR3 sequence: CASTDGTAINSYEQYF. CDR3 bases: TGTGCCAGCACCGACGGGACAGCGATAAACTCCTACGAGCAGTACTTC.

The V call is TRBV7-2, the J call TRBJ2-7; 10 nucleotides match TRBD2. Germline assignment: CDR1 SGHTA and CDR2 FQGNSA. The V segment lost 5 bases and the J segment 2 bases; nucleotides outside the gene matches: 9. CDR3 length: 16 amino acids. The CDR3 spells CASSTRTSGLAYEQYF. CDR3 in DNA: TGTGCCAGCAGCACGCGGACTAGCGGCCTAGCCTACGAGCAGTACTTC.

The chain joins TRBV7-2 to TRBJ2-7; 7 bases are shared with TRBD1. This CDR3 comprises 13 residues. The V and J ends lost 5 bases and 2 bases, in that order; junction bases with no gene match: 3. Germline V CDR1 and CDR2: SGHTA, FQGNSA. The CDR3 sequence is CASSPGQPYEQYF. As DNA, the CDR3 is TGTGCCAGCAGCCCGGGACAGCCCTACGAGCAGTACTTC.

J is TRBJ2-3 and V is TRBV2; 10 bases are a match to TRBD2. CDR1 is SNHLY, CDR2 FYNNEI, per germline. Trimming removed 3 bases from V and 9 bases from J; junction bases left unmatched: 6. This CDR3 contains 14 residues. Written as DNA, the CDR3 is TGTGCCAGCAGTGAGCCTAGCGGGAGTGGGACGCAGTATTTT. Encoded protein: CASSEPSGSGTQYF.

CDR3 nucleotide sequence: TGTGCCAGCAGCCCGAGCGGGCACGAGCAGTACTTC. Its protein product is CASSPSGHEQYF. J is TRBJ2-7 and V is TRBV11-1; weak D call: TRBD2 (6 bases). The V and J ends lost 5 bases and 5 bases respectively, with 10 bases between them. Germline values: CDR1 SGHAT, CDR2 FQDESV (reference sequence). This CDR3 spans 12 amino acids.

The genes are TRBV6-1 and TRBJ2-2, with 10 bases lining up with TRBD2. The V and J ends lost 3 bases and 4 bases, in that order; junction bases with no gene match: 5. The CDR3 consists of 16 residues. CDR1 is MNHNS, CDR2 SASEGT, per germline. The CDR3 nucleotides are TGTGCCAGCAGTGACGGACTAGCGGCAATCACCGGGGAGCTGTTTTTT. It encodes CASSDGLAAITGELFF.

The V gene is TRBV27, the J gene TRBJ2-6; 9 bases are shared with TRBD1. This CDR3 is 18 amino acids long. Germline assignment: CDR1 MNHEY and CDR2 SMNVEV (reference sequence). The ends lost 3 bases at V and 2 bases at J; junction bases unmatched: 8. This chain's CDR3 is CASSLDRGQGTGANVLTF. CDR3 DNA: TGTGCCAGCAGTTTGGACAGGGGCCAGGGAACTGGGGCCAACGTCCTGACTTTC.

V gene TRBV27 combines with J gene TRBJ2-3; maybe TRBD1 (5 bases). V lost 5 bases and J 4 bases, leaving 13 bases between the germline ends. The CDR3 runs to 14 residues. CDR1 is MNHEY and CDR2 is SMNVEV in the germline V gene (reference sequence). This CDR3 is CASSLSPGSDTQYF. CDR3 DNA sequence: TGTGCCAGCAGTCTCTCTCCAGGGTCAGATACGCAGTATTTT.

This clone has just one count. As DNA, the CDR3 is TGTGCCAGCCGACAGGGGGCAGACTATGGCTACACCTTC. Translation gives CASRQGADYGYTF. The genes are TRBV28 and TRBJ1-2; TRBD1 agrees at 10 bases. Germline CDR1 is MDHEN and CDR2 is SYDVKM. V gave up 8 bases and J gave up 3 bases; unmatched junction bases: 3. The CDR3 extends over 13 amino acids.

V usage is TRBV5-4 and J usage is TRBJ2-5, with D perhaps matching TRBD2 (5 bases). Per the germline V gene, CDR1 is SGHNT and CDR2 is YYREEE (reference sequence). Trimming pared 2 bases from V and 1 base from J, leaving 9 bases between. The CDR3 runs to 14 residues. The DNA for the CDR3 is TGTGCCAGCAGCTTAGGGCGGGTCCAAGAGACCCAGTACTTC. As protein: CASSLGRVQETQYF. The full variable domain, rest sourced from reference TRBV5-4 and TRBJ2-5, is ETGVTQSPTHLIKTRGQQVTLRCSSQSGHNTVSWYQQALGQGPQFIFQYYREEENGRGNFPPRFSGLQFPNYSSELNVNALELDDSALYLCASSLGRVQETQYFGPGTRLLVL.

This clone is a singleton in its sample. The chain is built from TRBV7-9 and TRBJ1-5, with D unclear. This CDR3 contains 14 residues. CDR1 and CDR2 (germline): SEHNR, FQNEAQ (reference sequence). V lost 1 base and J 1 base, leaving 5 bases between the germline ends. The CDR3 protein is CASSLDLSNQPQHF. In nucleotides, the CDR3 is TGTGCCAGCAGCTTAGACTTGAGCAATCAGCCCCAGCATTTT.

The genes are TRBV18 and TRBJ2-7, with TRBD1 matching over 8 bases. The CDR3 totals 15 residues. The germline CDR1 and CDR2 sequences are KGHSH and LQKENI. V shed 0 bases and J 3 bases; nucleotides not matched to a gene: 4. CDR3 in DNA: TGTGCCAGCTCACCACCGGGACAGGAGGGCTACGAGCAGTACTTC. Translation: CASSPPGQEGYEQYF.

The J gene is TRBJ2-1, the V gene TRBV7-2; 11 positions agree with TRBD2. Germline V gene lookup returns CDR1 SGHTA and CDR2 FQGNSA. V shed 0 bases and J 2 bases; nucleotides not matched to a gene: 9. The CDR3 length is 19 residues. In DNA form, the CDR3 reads TGTGCCAGCAGCTTAGCGCCGGGTACTAGCGGGGGTCCCTACAATGAGCAGTTCTTC. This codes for CASSLAPGTSGGPYNEQFF.

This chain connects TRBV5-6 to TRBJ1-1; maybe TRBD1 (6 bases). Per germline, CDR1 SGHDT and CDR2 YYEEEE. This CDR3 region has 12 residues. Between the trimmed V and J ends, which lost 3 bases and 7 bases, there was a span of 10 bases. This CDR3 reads CASSSGQYEAFF. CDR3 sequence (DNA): TGTGCCAGCAGCTCAGGACAGTATGAAGCTTTCTTT.

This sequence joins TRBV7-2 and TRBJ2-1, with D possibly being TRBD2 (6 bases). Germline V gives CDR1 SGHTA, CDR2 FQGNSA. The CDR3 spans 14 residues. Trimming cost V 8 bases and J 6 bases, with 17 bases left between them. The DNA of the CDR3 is TGTGCCAGCTTCCGAGGAGGGATTATCAATGAGCAGTTCTTC. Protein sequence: CASFRGGIINEQFF. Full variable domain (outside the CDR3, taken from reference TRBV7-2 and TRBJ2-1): GAGVSQSPSNKVTEKGKDVELRCDPISGHTALYWYRQSLGQGLEFLIYFQGNSAPDKSGLPSDRFSAERTGGSVSTLTIQRTQQEDSAVYLCASFRGGIINEQFFGPGTRLTVL.

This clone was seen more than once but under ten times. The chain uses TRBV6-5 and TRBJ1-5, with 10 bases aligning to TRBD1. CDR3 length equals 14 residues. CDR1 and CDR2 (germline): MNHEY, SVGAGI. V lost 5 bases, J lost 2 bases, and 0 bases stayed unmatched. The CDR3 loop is CASSGTGGNQPQHF. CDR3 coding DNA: TGTGCCAGCAGTGGGACAGGGGGCAATCAGCCCCAGCATTTT.

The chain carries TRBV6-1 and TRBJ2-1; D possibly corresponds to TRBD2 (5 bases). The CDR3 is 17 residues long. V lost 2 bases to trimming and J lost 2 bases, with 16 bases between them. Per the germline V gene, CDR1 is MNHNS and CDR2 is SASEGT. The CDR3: CASSEIGAEAPYNEQFF. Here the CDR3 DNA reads TGTGCCAGCAGTGAAATAGGAGCGGAGGCCCCCTACAATGAGCAGTTCTTC.

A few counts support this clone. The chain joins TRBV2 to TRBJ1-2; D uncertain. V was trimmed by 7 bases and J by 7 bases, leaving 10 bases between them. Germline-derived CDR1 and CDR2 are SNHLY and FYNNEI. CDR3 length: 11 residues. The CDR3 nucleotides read TGTGCCAGCACCTCGGGAGGTGGCTACACCTTC. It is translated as CASTSGGGYTF.

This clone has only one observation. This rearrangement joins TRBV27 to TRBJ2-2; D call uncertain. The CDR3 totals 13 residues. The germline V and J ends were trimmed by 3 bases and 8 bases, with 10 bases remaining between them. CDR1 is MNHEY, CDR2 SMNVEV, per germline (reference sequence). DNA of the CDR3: TGTGCCAGCAGTTTGGGTTTCGGGGGGGAGCTGTTTTTT. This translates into CASSLGFGGELFF.

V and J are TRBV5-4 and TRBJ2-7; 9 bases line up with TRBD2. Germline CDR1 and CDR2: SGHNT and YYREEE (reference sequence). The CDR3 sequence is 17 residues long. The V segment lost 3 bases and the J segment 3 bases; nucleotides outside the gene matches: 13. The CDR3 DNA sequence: TGTGCCAGCAGCTCCTGGCCGGGGGCGGGAGGGGGCTACGAGCAGTACTTC. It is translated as CASSSWPGAGGGYEQYF.

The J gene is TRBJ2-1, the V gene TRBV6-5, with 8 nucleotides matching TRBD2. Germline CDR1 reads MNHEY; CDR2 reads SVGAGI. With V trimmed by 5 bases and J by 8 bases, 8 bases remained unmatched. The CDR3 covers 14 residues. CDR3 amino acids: CASSTSREGYEQFF. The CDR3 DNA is TGTGCCAGCAGTACGAGTCGGGAGGGGTATGAGCAGTTCTTC.

DNA of the CDR3: TGCGCCAGCAGCTTTGGACAGTTGGGGGCAGATACGCAGTATTTT. Translating it yields CASSFGQLGADTQYF. The chain is built from TRBV5-1 and TRBJ2-3; tentatively, D is TRBD1 (6 bases). The V end lost 2 bases, the J end lost 4 bases, and 14 bases lay between the germline ends. This CDR3 has 15 residues. Germline V gives CDR1 SGHRS, CDR2 YFSETQ.

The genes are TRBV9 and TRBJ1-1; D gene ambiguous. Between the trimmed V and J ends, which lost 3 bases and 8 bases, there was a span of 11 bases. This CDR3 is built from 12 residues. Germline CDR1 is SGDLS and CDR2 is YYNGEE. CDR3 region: CASSANGPEAFF. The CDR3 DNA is TGTGCCAGCAGCGCCAACGGTCCCGAAGCTTTCTTT.

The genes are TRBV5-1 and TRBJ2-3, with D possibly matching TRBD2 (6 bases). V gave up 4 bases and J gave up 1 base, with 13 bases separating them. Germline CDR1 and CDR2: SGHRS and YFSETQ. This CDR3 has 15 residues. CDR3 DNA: TGCGCCAGCAGCCCCACAGGCGGGGGCACAGATACGCAGTATTTT. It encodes CASSPTGGGTDTQYF. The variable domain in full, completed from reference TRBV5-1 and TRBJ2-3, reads KAGVTQTPRYLIKTRGQQVTLSCSPISGHRSVSWYQQTPGQGLQFLFEYFSETQRNKGNFPGRFSGRQFSNSRSEMNVSTLELGDSALYLCASSPTGGGTDTQYFGPGTRLTVL.

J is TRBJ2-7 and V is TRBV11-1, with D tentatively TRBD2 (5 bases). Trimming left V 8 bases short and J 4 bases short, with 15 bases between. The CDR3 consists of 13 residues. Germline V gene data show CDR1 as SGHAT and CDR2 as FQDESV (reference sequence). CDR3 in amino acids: CASSTPTMYEQYF. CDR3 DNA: TGTGCCAGCTCGACACCGACTATGTACGAGCAGTACTTC.

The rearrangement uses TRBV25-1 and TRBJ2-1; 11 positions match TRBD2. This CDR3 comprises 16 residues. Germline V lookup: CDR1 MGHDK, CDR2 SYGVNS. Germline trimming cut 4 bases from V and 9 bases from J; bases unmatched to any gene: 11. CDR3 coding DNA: TGTGCCAGCAGTGTCCGACTAGCGGGGATACGCGGTGAGCAGTTCTTC. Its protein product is CASSVRLAGIRGEQFF. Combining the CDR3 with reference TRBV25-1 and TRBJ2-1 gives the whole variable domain EADIYQTPRYLVIGTGKKITLECSQTMGHDKMYWYQQDPGMELHLIHYSYGVNSTEKGDLSSESTVSRIRTEHFPLTLESARPSHTSQYLCASSVRLAGIRGEQFFGPGTRLTVL.

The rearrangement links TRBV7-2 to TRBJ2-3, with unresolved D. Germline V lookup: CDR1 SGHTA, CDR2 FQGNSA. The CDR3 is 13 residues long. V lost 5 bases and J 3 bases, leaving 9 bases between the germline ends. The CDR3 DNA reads TGTGCCAGCAGCCTCCAGTCTACAGATACGCAGTATTTT. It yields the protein CASSLQSTDTQYF.